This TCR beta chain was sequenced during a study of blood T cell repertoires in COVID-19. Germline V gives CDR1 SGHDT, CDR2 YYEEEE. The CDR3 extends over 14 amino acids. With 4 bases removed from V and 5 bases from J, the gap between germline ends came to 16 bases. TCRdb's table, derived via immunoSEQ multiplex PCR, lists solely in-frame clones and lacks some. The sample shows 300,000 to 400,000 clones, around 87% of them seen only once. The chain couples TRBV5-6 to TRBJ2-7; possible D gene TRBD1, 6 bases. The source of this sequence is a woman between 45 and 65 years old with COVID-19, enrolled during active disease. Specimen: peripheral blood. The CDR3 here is CASSKTGLYNEQYF. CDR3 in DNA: TGTGCCAGCAGCAAGACAGGTTTATACAACGAGCAGTACTTC.